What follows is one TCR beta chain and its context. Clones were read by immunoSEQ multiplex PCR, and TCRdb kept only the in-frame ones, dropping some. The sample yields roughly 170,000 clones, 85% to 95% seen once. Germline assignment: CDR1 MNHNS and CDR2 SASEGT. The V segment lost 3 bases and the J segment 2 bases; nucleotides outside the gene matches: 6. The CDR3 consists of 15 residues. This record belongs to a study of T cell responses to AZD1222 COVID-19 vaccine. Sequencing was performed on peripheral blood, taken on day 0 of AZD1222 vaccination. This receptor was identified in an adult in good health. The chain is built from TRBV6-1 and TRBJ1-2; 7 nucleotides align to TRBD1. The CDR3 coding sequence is TGTGCCAGCAGTGACCCGGTGACAGGGAACTATGGCTACACCTTC. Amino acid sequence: CASSDPVTGNYGYTF.